This passage covers 27 T cell receptor beta chains from one sample sequenced in a study of T cell responses to AZD1222 COVID-19 vaccine. The assay was immunoSEQ multiplex PCR, and TCRdb's table has in-frame clones only and misses some. Here the sample spans 100,000 to 150,000 clones, around 85% being singletons. This specimen consisted of peripheral blood, obtained 28 days after the second AZD1222 dose. These receptor sequences come from an adult who received the AZD1222 COVID-19 vaccine.

In nucleotides, the CDR3 is TGTGCCAGCAGCGTAGGGGGCCCGAACACTGAAGCTTTCTTT. Its protein product is CASSVGGPNTEAFF. The chain carries TRBV9 and TRBJ1-1; possible D gene TRBD1, 5 bases. This CDR3 spans 14 amino acids. Germline V gene lookup returns CDR1 SGDLS and CDR2 YYNGEE. Trimming shortened V by 0 bases and J by 1 base, and 7 bases separated the two germline ends.

The gene calls are TRBV28 and TRBJ2-2; the D is unclear. The CDR3 has 14 residues. Germline V gene data show CDR1 as MDHEN and CDR2 as SYDVKM. V was pared by 6 bases and J by 1 base, with 9 bases between. The CDR3 region has the DNA TGTGCCAGCAGATCCGCGGTGAACACCGGGGAGCTGTTTTTT. Protein sequence: CASRSAVNTGELFF. The whole variable domain, filled in from reference TRBV28 and TRBJ2-2, reads DVKVTQSSRYLVKRTGEKVFLECVQDMDHENMFWYRQDPGLGLRLIYFSYDVKMKEKGDIPEGYSVSREKKERFSLILESASTNQTSMYLCASRSAVNTGELFFGEGSRLTVL.

As regards this clone: Other DNA sequences from this sample encode an identical CDR3 as well. Here the CDR3 reads CASSVGTGGTYGYTF. The DNA of the CDR3 is TGTGCCAGCAGCGTAGGGACAGGGGGTACCTATGGCTACACCTTC. The chain combines TRBV9 with TRBJ1-2; 10 bases agree with TRBD1. The germline V gene encodes CDR1 SGDLS and CDR2 YYNGEE. V gave up 0 bases and J gave up 4 bases; unmatched junction bases: 3. The CDR3 loop spans 15 amino acids.

This sequence joins TRBV24-1 and TRBJ2-3; 10 bases map to TRBD2. Germline loops: CDR1 KGHDR, CDR2 SFDVKD. V lost 1 base and J lost 4; bases outside the gene matches: 7. The CDR3 totals 17 residues. The CDR3 nucleotides read TGTGCCACCAGTGATTTATCAGCGGGGGGGGAGTCAGATACGCAGTATTTT. This translates into CATSDLSAGGESDTQYF.

The chain employs TRBV29-1 and TRBJ2-2; D not resolved. The CDR3 is 13 amino acids. Germline V CDR1 and CDR2: SQVTM, ANQGSEA. Trimming shortened V by 5 bases and J by 3 bases, and 10 bases separated the two germline ends. The CDR3: CSVIVIDTGELFF. CDR3 nucleotides: TGCAGCGTTATCGTAATAGACACCGGGGAGCTGTTTTTT.

The rearrangement links TRBV7-9 to TRBJ1-1; no firm D call. This CDR3 contains 13 residues. The V end was cut by 0 bases, the J end by 7 bases, with 9 bases between. Germline CDR1 reads SEHNR; CDR2 reads FQNEAQ (reference sequence). CDR3 amino acids: CASSLAGRREAFF. The CDR3 DNA sequence: TGTGCCAGCAGCTTAGCGGGCCGCCGTGAAGCTTTCTTT. The full variable domain, in which reference TRBV7-9 and TRBJ1-1 provide the parts outside the CDR3, is DTGVSQNPRHKITKRGQNVTFRCDPISEHNRLYWYRQTLGQGPEFLTYFQNEAQLEKSRLLSDRFSAERPKGSFSTLEIQRTEQGDSAMYLCASSLAGRREAFFGQGTRLTVV.

The genes are TRBV6-1 and TRBJ2-7; D call uncertain. CDR1 is MNHNS, CDR2 SASEGT, per germline. Trimming cost V 2 bases and J 6 bases, with 8 bases left between them. The CDR3 runs to 12 residues. The CDR3 nucleotides read TGTGCCAGCAGTGAATACCAGGCCGAGCAGTACTTC. Translation: CASSEYQAEQYF.

The chain carries TRBV27 and TRBJ1-4, with D possibly being TRBD1 (5 bases). The CDR3 is 17 residues long. The germline V gene has CDR1 MNHEY and CDR2 SMNVEV (reference sequence). V gave up 1 base and J gave up 0 bases, with 12 bases separating them. CDR3 sequence reads: CASSLFSGLATNEKLFF. In nucleotides, the CDR3 is TGTGCCAGCAGTTTATTTTCAGGGCTTGCAACTAATGAAAAACTGTTTTTT.

The V gene is TRBV21-1, the J gene TRBJ2-5; the D call of TRBD2 is as the table states it, not checked on the DNA. TRBV21-1 is a listed pseudogene. This CDR3 contains 16 residues. The CDR3 region is CASSKVGRGMEETQYF. The DNA of the CDR3 is TGTGCCAGCAGCAAAGTGGGACGGGGGATGGAAGAGACCCAGTACTTC.

This chain's CDR3 is CAGAGTESYEQYF. As DNA, the CDR3 is TGTGCCGGGGCCGGGACAGAATCCTACGAGCAGTACTTC. This rearrangement joins TRBV6-5 to TRBJ2-7; 7 nucleotides line up with TRBD1. V shed 11 bases and J 1 base; nucleotides not matched to a gene: 8. CDR3 length: 13 amino acids. In germline, CDR1 is MNHEY, CDR2 SVGAGI.

The chain combines TRBV7-9 with TRBJ2-3, with D possibly being TRBD2 (6 bases). Germline V gene sequence: CDR1 SEHNR, CDR2 FQNEAQ (reference sequence). This CDR3 is 14 amino acids long. Trimming cost V 1 base and J 3 bases, with 8 bases left between them. CDR3 amino acids: CASSLGSGTDTQYF. CDR3 in DNA: TGTGCCAGCAGCTTAGGTAGCGGTACAGATACGCAGTATTTT.

The chain joins TRBV6-6 to TRBJ2-1; possibly TRBD2 for D (7 bases). CDR3 length equals 14 residues. Germline CDR1 MNHNY, CDR2 SVGAGI (reference sequence). The V and J ends lost 6 bases and 9 bases respectively, with 18 bases between them. The CDR3 here is CASRDRGGLGEQFF. CDR3 bases: TGTGCCAGCAGAGATAGGGGGGGCCTCGGTGAGCAGTTCTTC.

J is TRBJ2-5 and V is TRBV12-3 or TRBV12-4; no clear D. The CDR3 spans 13 residues. V was pared by 8 bases and J by 0 bases, with 10 bases between. The CDR3 region has the DNA TGTGCCAGCCAAAAGAAGTACCAAGAGACCCAGTACTTC. Its translation is CASQKKYQETQYF.

V is TRBV5-1 and J is TRBJ2-7; 9 bases are a match to TRBD2. The length of the CDR3 is 15 residues. V shed 4 bases and J 3 bases; nucleotides not matched to a gene: 8. The germline CDR1 and CDR2 sequences are SGHRS and YFSETQ. CDR3 sequence: CASSVYGGGGYEQYF. In nucleotides, the CDR3 is TGCGCCAGCAGCGTCTATGGCGGGGGGGGCTACGAGCAGTACTTC. The full variable domain, rest sourced from reference TRBV5-1 and TRBJ2-7, is KAGVTQTPRYLIKTRGQQVTLSCSPISGHRSVSWYQQTPGQGLQFLFEYFSETQRNKGNFPGRFSGRQFSNSRSEMNVSTLELGDSALYLCASSVYGGGGYEQYFGPGTRLTVT.

This clone came up once. The J gene is TRBJ2-7, the V gene TRBV5-4; 10 positions agree with TRBD1. The CDR3 sequence is 15 residues long. The ends lost 3 bases at V and 3 bases at J; junction bases unmatched: 6. Germline V gives CDR1 SGHNT, CDR2 YYREEE (reference sequence). The CDR3 coding sequence is TGTGCCAGCAGCTCGCAGACAGGGGGCCTCTACGAGCAGTACTTC. Its translation: CASSSQTGGLYEQYF.

The chain is built from TRBV5-1 and TRBJ1-1; D might be TRBD1 (5 bases). From germline, CDR1 is SGHRS and CDR2 YFSETQ. This CDR3 contains 13 residues. V dropped 4 bases and J dropped 4 bases, with 11 bases sitting between them. In DNA, the CDR3 is TGCGCCAGCAGCCAACAGGAAGGCACTGAAGCTTTCTTT. Translating gives CASSQQEGTEAFF.

This clone was counted once. The chain employs TRBV7-9 and TRBJ1-1; D call uncertain. The ends were cut back, 5 bases at V and 3 bases at J, with 4 bases in the middle. Germline V gives CDR1 SEHNR, CDR2 FQNEAQ (reference sequence). This CDR3 comprises 11 residues. The CDR3 nucleotides read TGTGCCAGCAGCCAAGACACTGAAGCTTTCTTT. Protein sequence: CASSQDTEAFF.

The V gene is TRBV5-1, the J gene TRBJ2-7; 7 nucleotides line up with TRBD1. The CDR3 runs to 15 residues. Germline-derived CDR1 and CDR2 are SGHRS and YFSETQ. V lost 0 bases and J lost 4; bases outside the gene matches: 7. The CDR3 nucleotides are TGCGCCAGCAGCTTGGAGGGGGACAGCCTATACGAGCAGTACTTC. Translated, it gives CASSLEGDSLYEQYF.

The V call is TRBV15, the J call TRBJ1-4; D perhaps matches TRBD1 (5 bases). There are 15 residues in the CDR3. The ends were cut back, 0 bases at V and 10 bases at J, with 15 bases in the middle. Germline lookup yields CDR1 LNHNV and CDR2 YYDKDF (reference sequence). The CDR3 bases are TGTGCCACCAGCAGAGAAGCGGGAATGGGGACAAAACTGTTTTTT. This translates into CATSREAGMGTKLFF.

The chain employs TRBV5-6 and TRBJ1-6, with D perhaps matching TRBD1 (5 bases). Germline loops: CDR1 SGHDT, CDR2 YYEEEE. Between the trimmed V and J ends, which lost 3 bases and 7 bases, there was a span of 14 bases. The CDR3 totals 15 residues. In nucleotides, the CDR3 is TGTGCCAGCAGCTCGGGACCGGTAGGGAATTCACCCCTCCACTTT. As protein: CASSSGPVGNSPLHF.

This rearrangement joins TRBV6-5 to TRBJ2-5; D not resolved. V lost 6 bases and J 0 bases, leaving 5 bases between the germline ends. This CDR3 region has 12 residues. CDR1 MNHEY and CDR2 SVGAGI come from the germline V gene. The CDR3 loop reads CASSPHQETQYF. The DNA for the CDR3 is TGTGCCAGCAGCCCCCACCAAGAGACCCAGTACTTC.

V is TRBV5-4 and J is TRBJ1-2; TRBD1 agrees at 9 bases. This CDR3 region has 15 residues. Germline V CDR1 and CDR2: SGHNT, YYREEE (reference sequence). Unmatched junction bases numbered 12, after V lost 4 bases and J lost 8 bases. The CDR3 DNA sequence: TGTGCCAGCAGCGGGTCGGGACAGGGAATCTGGGGCTACACCTTC. Its protein is CASSGSGQGIWGYTF.

The rearrangement joins TRBV7-7 to TRBJ1-5, with 9 bases aligning to TRBD1. Germline CDR1 and CDR2: SSHAT and FNYEAQ (reference sequence). J lost 0 bases, V lost 5 bases, and 11 bases had no gene match. This CDR3 is built from 18 residues. The CDR3 region is CASSGSRDRDYSNQPQHF. CDR3 nucleotide sequence: TGTGCCAGCAGCGGGAGCCGGGACAGGGATTATAGCAATCAGCCCCAGCATTTT. The whole variable domain, filled in from reference TRBV7-7 and TRBJ1-5, reads GAGVSQSPRYKVTKRGQDVTLRCDPISSHATLYWYQQALGQGPEFLTYFNYEAQPDKSGLPSDRFSAERPEGSISTLTIQRTEQRDSAMYRCASSGSRDRDYSNQPQHFGDGTRLSIL.

The chain carries TRBV28 and TRBJ2-7, with TRBD1 matching 9 bases. This CDR3 comprises 12 residues. V shed 7 bases, J shed 3 bases, and the junction held 1 base outside the gene matches. CDR1 is MDHEN and CDR2 is SYDVKM in the germline V gene. The CDR3 nucleotides read TGTGCCAGCACGGGACAGGGCTACGAGCAGTACTTC. This sequence encodes CASTGQGYEQYF.

The gene calls are TRBV7-8 and TRBJ2-7; tentatively, D is TRBD1 or TRBD2 (6 bases each). From germline, CDR1 is SGHVS and CDR2 FQNEAQ. The CDR3 is 16 residues long. V dropped 5 bases and J dropped 0 bases, with 17 bases sitting between them. The CDR3 reads CASSPGPGASSYEQYF. Written as DNA, the CDR3 is TGTGCCAGCAGCCCTGGCCCGGGGGCCAGCTCCTACGAGCAGTACTTC.

Concerning this clone itself: One junction end disagrees with the germline gene, perhaps due to a read error. The chain uses TRBV5-1 and TRBJ1-6, with D perhaps TRBD1 (6 bases). The CDR3 loop spans 16 amino acids. Germline loops: CDR1 SGHRS, CDR2 YFSETQ. The CDR3 spells CASSGGESSYNSPLYF. The DNA for the CDR3 is TGCGCCAGCAGTGGGGGCGAGAGCTCCTATAATTCACCCCTCTACTTT.

V usage is TRBV4-3 and J usage is TRBJ2-2; 9 bases line up with TRBD1. The germline V gene encodes CDR1 LGHNA and CDR2 YSLEER. The CDR3 sequence is 16 residues long. Trimming at V came to 1 base and at J to 5 bases, leaving 5 bases not matched to a gene. For the CDR3, the DNA is TGCGCCAGCAGCCAAGTGGGACAGGGTACGACCGGGGAGCTGTTTTTT. This translates into CASSQVGQGTTGELFF.